This TCR beta chain was sequenced for a study of blood T cell repertoires in COVID-19. Study context: Acute and convalescent COVID-19 samples came from the United States, Italy and Spain.

This clone was counted once. Some clones are missing from TCRdb's copy, which holds only in-frame ones; the method was immunoSEQ multiplex PCR. Here the sample spans about 58,000 clones, about 83% being singletons. Germline V gene data show CDR1 as MDHEN and CDR2 as SYDVKM. CDR3 length: 14 residues. Trimming removed 5 bases from V and 4 bases from J; junction bases left unmatched: 3. J is TRBJ1-5 and V is TRBV28, with 9 bases matching TRBD1. This clonotype originated in a man aged 35-49 years with active COVID-19. The sequencing sample was made of peripheral blood. The CDR3 sequence: CASSRTGANQPQHF. DNA for the CDR3: TGTGCCAGCAGTCGGACAGGGGCTAATCAGCCCCAGCATTTT.